These T cell receptor beta chains were read from a single sample in a study of blood T cell repertoires in COVID-19. TCRdb's table, derived via immunoSEQ multiplex PCR, lists solely in-frame clones and lacks some. This table holds about 54,000 clones, roughly 76% found once. Sequenced material: peripheral blood. The receptors come from a woman between 55 and 75 years old with acute or convalescent COVID-19. CDR3s include the opening cysteine and the closing phenylalanine or tryptophan. A D gene is named only where the DNA matches it firmly. For some rows the clone size is stated as once, few or many, or as a class when expanded; others skip it.

clone_size j_call d_call v_call cdr3_aa cdr3_nt
once TRBJ1-6 TRBD1 TRBV6-5 CASRGTESNSPLHF TGTGCCAGCAGAGGGACAGAGTCGAATTCACCCCTCCACTTT
. TRBJ1-3 . TRBV7-6 CASSLGSQSSGNTIYF TGTGCCAGCAGCTTAGGTTCACAATCCTCTGGAAACACCATATATTTT
. TRBJ2-5 . TRBV28 CATQGGQETQYF TGTGCCACGCAGGGGGGCCAAGAGACCCAGTACTTC
. TRBJ2-1 . TRBV9 CASSAWDMPNEQFF TGTGCCAGCAGCGCGTGGGACATGCCCAATGAGCAGTTCTTC
once TRBJ1-2 . TRBV3-1/TRBV3-2 CASSQGQIAYGYTF TGTGCCAGCAGCCAAGGACAGATAGCATATGGCTACACCTTC
. TRBJ2-3 TRBD1 TRBV5-6 CASSPPGQITDTQYF TGTGCCAGCAGCCCCCCGGGACAGATCACAGATACGCAGTATTTT
. TRBJ1-4 . TRBV20-1 CSARENEKLFF TGCAGTGCGCGGGAGAATGAAAAACTGTTTTTT
. TRBJ1-1 . TRBV30 CACHWRPTEAFF TGTGCCTGTCATTGGAGACCGACTGAAGCTTTCTTT
. TRBJ1-5 TRBD1 TRBV12-3/TRBV12-4 CASSRQGGQPQHF TGTGCCAGCAGTCGACAGGGGGGCCAGCCCCAGCATTTT
once TRBJ2-5 . TRBV9 CASSVGSGGIETQYF TGTGCCAGCAGCGTAGGGTCGGGGGGCATAGAGACCCAGTACTTC
. TRBJ2-1 . TRBV5-4 CASSPVGSYNEQFF TGTGCCAGCAGCCCGGTTGGTTCCTACAATGAGCAGTTCTTC
. TRBJ1-1 . TRBV3-1/TRBV3-2 CASSQRGGGGMAFF TGTGCCAGCAGCCAAAGGGGCGGCGGGGGGATGGCTTTCTTT
. TRBJ1-6 . TRBV19 CASTGLGRSPLHF TGTGCCAGTACTGGCCTTGGGAGATCACCCCTCCACTTT
. TRBJ2-2 TRBD1 TRBV18 CASSPSQGAAGELFF TGTGCCAGCTCACCATCCCAGGGGGCAGCCGGGGAGCTGTTTTTT
. TRBJ2-7 . TRBV3-1/TRBV3-2 CASSQWDMSYEQYF TGTGCCAGCAGCCAATGGGACATGTCCTACGAGCAGTACTTC
. TRBJ1-5 . TRBV11-2 CASSLDQGSNQPQHF TGTGCCAGCAGCTTAGACCAGGGTAGCAATCAGCCCCAGCATTTT
. TRBJ1-4 TRBD1 TRBV5-4 CASSSRQGRTNEKLFF TGTGCCAGCAGCTCTAGACAGGGAAGGACTAATGAAAAACTGTTTTTT
. TRBJ1-5 . TRBV10-1 CASSESGRDQPQHF TGCGCCAGCAGTGAGTCGGGCAGGGATCAGCCCCAGCATTTT
. TRBJ2-5 . TRBV7-7 CASSLTPQETQYF TGTGCCAGCAGTCTGACTCCTCAAGAGACCCAGTACTTC
. TRBJ2-3 TRBD2 TRBV24-1 CATDKAGVDTQYF TGTGCCACCGACAAGGCGGGAGTGGATACGCAGTATTTT
. TRBJ2-6 . TRBV24-1 CATSDWSSGANVLTF TGTGCCACCAGTGATTGGAGCTCTGGGGCCAACGTCCTGACTTTC
. TRBJ1-2 . TRBV6-5 CASSTGQFYGYTF TGTGCCAGCAGTACCGGACAGTTCTATGGCTACACCTTC
. TRBJ1-1 . TRBV2 CASLGVVTEAFF TGTGCCAGCCTAGGGGTTGTCACTGAAGCTTTCTTT
. TRBJ2-2 TRBD1 TRBV5-6 CASSQTGGATGELFF TGTGCCAGCAGCCAGACAGGGGGGGCCACCGGGGAGCTGTTTTTT
few TRBJ2-2 . TRBV5-1 CASWRDGSRAAGELFF TGCGCCAGCTGGCGGGACGGATCGCGGGCCGCCGGGGAGCTGTTTTTT
. TRBJ2-1 . TRBV28 CASRNSGYNEQFF TGTGCCAGCAGGAATAGCGGCTACAATGAGCAGTTCTTC
. TRBJ2-3 TRBD1 TRBV7-9 CASSPLDRPNTQYF TGTGCCAGCAGCCCCTTGGACAGGCCTAATACGCAGTATTTT